The TCR beta chain described here comes from a study of blood T cell repertoires in COVID-19. Germline V gives CDR1 SGHTS, CDR2 YDEGEE. V was clipped by 7 bases and J by 0 bases, with 11 bases between them. CDR3 length: 14 amino acids. Only in-frame clones appear in the TCRdb table, and some are missing; sequencing was by immunoSEQ multiplex PCR. The sample carries about 220,000 clones, 82% recorded once. The sequencing input was peripheral blood. The chain recombines TRBV5-8 with TRBJ1-3; possibly TRBD1 for D (6 bases). This clonotype was sampled from a woman aged 70-85 years with COVID-19, enrolled during active disease. CDR3 region: CASVRTASGNTIYF. In DNA, the CDR3 is TGTGCCAGCGTGAGGACAGCCTCTGGAAACACCATATATTTT. Using reference TRBV5-8 and TRBJ1-3 for the parts outside the CDR3, the full variable domain is EAGVTQSPTHLIKTRGQQATLRCSPISGHTSVYWYQQALGLGLQFLLWYDEGEERNRGNFPPRFSGRQFPNYSSELNVNALELEDSALYLCASVRTASGNTIYFGEGSWLTVV.